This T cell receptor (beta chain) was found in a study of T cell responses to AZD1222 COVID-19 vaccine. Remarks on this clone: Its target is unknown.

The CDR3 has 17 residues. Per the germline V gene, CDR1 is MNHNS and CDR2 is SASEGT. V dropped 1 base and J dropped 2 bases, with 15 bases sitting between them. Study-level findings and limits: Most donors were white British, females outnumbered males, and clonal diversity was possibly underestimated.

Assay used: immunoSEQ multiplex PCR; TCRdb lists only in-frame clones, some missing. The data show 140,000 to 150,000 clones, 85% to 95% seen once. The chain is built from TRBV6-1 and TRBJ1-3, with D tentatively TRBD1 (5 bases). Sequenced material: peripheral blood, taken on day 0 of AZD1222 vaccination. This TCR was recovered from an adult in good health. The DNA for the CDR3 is TGTGCCAGCAGTGAAGGTGACGCTCGGGGGACTGGAAACACCATATATTTT. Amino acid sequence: CASSEGDARGTGNTIYF.